The 7 T cell receptor beta chains below all came from one sample that was sequenced in a study of graft-versus-host responses after intestinal transplantation. The antigens these receptors bind are not known. Only in-frame clones appear in the TCRdb table, and some are missing; sequencing was by immunoSEQ multiplex PCR. The data show approximately 89,000 clones, 90% to 95% seen once. The sample was unstimulated CD8+ T cells sorted from spleen or lymph node cells, taken before transplant. Receptor source: a human donor who was the organ donor for an intestinal transplant.

This rearrangement joins TRBV9 to TRBJ2-7; D not certain. Germline-derived CDR1 and CDR2 are SGDLS and YYNGEE. The CDR3 is 13 amino acids. Trimming shortened V by 0 bases and J by 5 bases, and 9 bases separated the two germline ends. This chain's CDR3 is CASSVGGDDEQYF. The CDR3 nucleotides read TGTGCCAGCAGCGTAGGCGGAGATGACGAGCAGTACTTC.

The CDR3 spells CASSFAGTGGYEQYF. The CDR3 nucleotides are TGTGCCAGCAGCTTTGCGGGGACAGGGGGCTACGAGCAGTACTTC. The chain links TRBV7-9 to TRBJ2-7; 11 bases map to TRBD1. The CDR3 loop spans 15 amino acids. V lost 3 bases, J lost 3 bases, and 4 bases stayed unmatched. Germline V gives CDR1 SEHNR, CDR2 FQNEAQ (reference sequence).

Regarding this clone: One end of the junction varies from germline; a read error may be responsible. V and J are TRBV6-1 and TRBJ2-5; 10 bases align to TRBD1. Per the germline V gene, CDR1 is MNHNS and CDR2 is SASEGT. The CDR3 sequence is 20 residues long. This chain's CDR3 is CASSESRFGRQGALEEIQYF. The CDR3 region has the DNA TGTGCCAGCAGTGAAAGCCGGTTCGGGCGACAGGGGGCGCTGGAAGAGATCCAGTACTTC.

This CDR3 reads CASSAREGGETQYF. CDR3 DNA: TGCGCCAGCAGCGCCAGGGAAGGCGGAGAGACCCAGTACTTC. The chain carries TRBV4-1 and TRBJ2-5; D possibly corresponds to TRBD1 (5 bases). The germline V gene has CDR1 MGHRA and CDR2 YSYEKL. The CDR3 spans 14 residues. Trimming pared 5 bases from V and 4 bases from J, leaving 14 bases between.

The J gene is TRBJ2-1, the V gene TRBV4-2; 11 bases map to TRBD2. This CDR3 comprises 19 residues. Per the germline V gene, CDR1 is LGHNA and CDR2 is YNFKEQ. Losses at the gene ends were 2 bases for V and 0 bases for J; bases not matched to a gene: 9. In DNA form, the CDR3 reads TGTGCCAGCAGCCAACAACTAGCGGGAGTTTTGGGCTCCTACAATGAGCAGTTCTTC. Translating it yields CASSQQLAGVLGSYNEQFF.

The DNA for the CDR3 is TGCGCCAGCAGCTTGGTTGGGCGGGGATTCTACGAGCAGTACTTC. Translating it yields CASSLVGRGFYEQYF. The chain joins TRBV5-1 to TRBJ2-7, with a possible D match to TRBD2 (6 bases). The CDR3 is 15 residues long. Per germline, CDR1 SGHRS and CDR2 YFSETQ. V lost 0 bases to trimming and J lost 3 bases, with 13 bases between them. The full variable domain, in which reference TRBV5-1 and TRBJ2-7 provide the parts outside the CDR3, is KAGVTQTPRYLIKTRGQQVTLSCSPISGHRSVSWYQQTPGQGLQFLFEYFSETQRNKGNFPGRFSGRQFSNSRSEMNVSTLELGDSALYLCASSLVGRGFYEQYFGPGTRLTVT.

The chain recombines TRBV11-3 with TRBJ2-1; TRBD2 matches 8 bases. The CDR3 loop spans 15 amino acids. The germline CDR1 and CDR2 sequences are SGHNT and YENEEA. V gave up 8 bases and J gave up 8 bases; unmatched junction bases: 14. CDR3 protein: CASSYGGGGSDEQFF. CDR3 in DNA: TGTGCCAGCTCCTACGGGGGCGGGGGGTCCGATGAGCAGTTCTTC. Based on the CDR3 plus reference TRBV11-3 and TRBJ2-1, the full variable domain is EAGVVQSPRYKIIEKKQPVAFWCNPISGHNTLYWYLQNLGQGPELLIRYENEEAVDDSQLPKDRFSAERLKGVDSTLKIQPAELGDSAVYLCASSYGGGGSDEQFFGPGTRLTVL.